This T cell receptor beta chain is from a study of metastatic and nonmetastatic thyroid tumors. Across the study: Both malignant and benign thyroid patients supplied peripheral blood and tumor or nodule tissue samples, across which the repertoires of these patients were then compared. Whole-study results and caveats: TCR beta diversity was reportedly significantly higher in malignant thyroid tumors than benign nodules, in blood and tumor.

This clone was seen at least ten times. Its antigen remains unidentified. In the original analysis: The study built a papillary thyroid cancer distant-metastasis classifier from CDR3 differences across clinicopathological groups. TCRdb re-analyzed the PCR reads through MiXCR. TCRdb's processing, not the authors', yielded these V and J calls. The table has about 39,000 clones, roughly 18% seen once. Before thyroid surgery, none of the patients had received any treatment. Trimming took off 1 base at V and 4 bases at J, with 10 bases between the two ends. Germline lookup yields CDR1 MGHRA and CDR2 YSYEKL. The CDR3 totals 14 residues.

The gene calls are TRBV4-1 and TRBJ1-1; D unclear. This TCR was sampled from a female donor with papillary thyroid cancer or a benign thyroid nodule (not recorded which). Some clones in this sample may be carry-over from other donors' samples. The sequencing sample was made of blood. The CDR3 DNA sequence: TGCGCCAGCAGCCAAGTCAGCGGAATCACTGAAGCTTTCTTT. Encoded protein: CASSQVSGITEAFF.